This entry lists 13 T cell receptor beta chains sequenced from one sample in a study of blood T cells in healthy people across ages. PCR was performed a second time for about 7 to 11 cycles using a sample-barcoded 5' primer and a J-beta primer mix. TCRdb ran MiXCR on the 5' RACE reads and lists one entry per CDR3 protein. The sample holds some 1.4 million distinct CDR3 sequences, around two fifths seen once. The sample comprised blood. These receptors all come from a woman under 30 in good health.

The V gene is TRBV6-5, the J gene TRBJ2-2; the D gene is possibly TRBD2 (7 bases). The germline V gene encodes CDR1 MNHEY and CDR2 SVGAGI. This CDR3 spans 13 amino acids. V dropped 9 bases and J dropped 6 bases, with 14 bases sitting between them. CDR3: CASGGGPPGELFF. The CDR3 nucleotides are TGTGCCAGTGGCGGGGGCCCACCCGGGGAGCTGTTTTTT.

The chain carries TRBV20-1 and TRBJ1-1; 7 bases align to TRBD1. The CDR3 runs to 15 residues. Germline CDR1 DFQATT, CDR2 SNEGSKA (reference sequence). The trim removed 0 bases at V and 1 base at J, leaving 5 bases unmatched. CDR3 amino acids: CSARDGTVGNTEAFF. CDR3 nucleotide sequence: TGCAGTGCTAGAGACGGGACAGTAGGGAACACTGAAGCTTTCTTT.

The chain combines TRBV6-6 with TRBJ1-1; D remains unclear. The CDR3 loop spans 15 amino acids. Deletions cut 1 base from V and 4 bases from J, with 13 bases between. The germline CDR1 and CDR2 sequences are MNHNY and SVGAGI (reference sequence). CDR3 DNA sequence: TGTGCCAGCAGTTACTTAGCACCGGTCCCCACTGAAGCTTTCTTT. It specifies CASSYLAPVPTEAFF.

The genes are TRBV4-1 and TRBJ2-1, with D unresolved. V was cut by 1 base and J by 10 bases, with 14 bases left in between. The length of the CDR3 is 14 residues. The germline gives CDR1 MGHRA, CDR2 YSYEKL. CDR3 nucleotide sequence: TGCGCCAGCAGCCAAGGCGACTTCTCCTACGAGCAGTTCTTC. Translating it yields CASSQGDFSYEQFF.

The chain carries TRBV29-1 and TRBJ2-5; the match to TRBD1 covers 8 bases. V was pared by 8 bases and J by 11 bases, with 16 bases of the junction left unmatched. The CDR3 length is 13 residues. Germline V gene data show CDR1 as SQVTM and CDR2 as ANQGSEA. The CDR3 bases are TGCAGCCTGGACAGGGCCTACTACAATGAGCAGTACTTC. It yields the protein CSLDRAYYNEQYF.

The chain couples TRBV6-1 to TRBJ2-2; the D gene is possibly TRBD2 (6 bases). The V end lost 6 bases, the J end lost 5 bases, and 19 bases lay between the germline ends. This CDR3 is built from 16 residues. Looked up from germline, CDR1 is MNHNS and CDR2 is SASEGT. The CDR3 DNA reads TGTGCCAGCAGGCCCCGGGACTTTAGCGTGACCGGGGAGCTGTTTTTT. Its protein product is CASRPRDFSVTGELFF.

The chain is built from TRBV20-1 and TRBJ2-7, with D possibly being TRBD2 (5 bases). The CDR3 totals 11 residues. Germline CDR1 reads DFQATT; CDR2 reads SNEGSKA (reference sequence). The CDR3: CSAPTTIEQYF. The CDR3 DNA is TGCAGCGCTCCAACGACTATCGAGCAGTACTTC.

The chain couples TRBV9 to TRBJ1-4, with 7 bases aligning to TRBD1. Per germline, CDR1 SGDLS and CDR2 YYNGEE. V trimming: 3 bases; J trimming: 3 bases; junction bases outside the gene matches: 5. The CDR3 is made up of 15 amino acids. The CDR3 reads CASSGSGGANEKLFF. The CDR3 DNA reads TGTGCCAGCAGCGGCTCAGGGGGGGCTAATGAAAAACTGTTTTTT.

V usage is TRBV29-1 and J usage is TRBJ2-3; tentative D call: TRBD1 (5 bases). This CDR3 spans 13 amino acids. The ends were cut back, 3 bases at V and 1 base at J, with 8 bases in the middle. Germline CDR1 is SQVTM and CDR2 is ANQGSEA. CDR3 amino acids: CSVDFRGTDTQYF. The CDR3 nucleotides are TGCAGCGTTGATTTCAGGGGCACAGATACGCAGTATTTT.

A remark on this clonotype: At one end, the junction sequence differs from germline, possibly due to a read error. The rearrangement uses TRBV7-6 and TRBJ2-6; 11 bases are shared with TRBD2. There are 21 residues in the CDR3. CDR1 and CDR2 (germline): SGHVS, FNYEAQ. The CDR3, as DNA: TGTACCAGCAGCTTAGCGCCTCCAACTAGCGGGAGTGGCTCTGGGGCCAACGTCCTGACTTTC. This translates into CTSSLAPPTSGSGSGANVLTF.

The CDR3 loop is CASSLEGTEQYF. In DNA form, the CDR3 reads TGCGCCAGCAGCTTGGAGGGGACAGAACAGTACTTC. This chain links TRBV5-1 with TRBJ2-4; TRBD1 aligns across 7 bases. This CDR3 spans 12 amino acids. V lost 0 bases, J lost 13 bases, and 4 bases stayed unmatched. Germline V lookup: CDR1 SGHRS, CDR2 YFSETQ.

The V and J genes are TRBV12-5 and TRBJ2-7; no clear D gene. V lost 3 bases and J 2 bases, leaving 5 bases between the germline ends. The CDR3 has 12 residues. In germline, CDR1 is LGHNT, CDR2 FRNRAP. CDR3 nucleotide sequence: TGTGCTAGTGGTTTACTACCCTACGAGCAGTACTTC. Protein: CASGLLPYEQYF.

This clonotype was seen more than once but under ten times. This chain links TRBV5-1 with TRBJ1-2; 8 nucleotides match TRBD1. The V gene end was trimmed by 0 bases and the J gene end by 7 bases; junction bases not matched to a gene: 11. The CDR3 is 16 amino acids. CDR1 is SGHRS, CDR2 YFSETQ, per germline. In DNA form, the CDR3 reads TGCGCCAGCAGCTTGGAGACAGGGGATCTGTCTATTGGCTACACCTTC. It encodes CASSLETGDLSIGYTF.